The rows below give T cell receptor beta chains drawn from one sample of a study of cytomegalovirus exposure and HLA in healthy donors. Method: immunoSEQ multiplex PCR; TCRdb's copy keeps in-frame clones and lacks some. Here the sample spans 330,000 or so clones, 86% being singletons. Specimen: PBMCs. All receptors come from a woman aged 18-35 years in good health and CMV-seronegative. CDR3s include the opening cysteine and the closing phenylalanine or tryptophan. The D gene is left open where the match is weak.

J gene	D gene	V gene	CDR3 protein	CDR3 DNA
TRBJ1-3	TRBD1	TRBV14	CASSAQGNGNTIYF	TGTGCCAGCAGCGCACAGGGGAACGGAAACACCATATATTTT
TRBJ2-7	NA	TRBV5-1	CASSLGGNSYEQYF	TGCGCCAGCAGCTTGGGGGGCAACTCCTACGAGCAGTACTTC
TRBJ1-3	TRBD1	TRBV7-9	CASSLATGRYGNTIYF	TGTGCCAGCAGCTTAGCGACAGGGAGGTATGGAAACACCATATATTTT
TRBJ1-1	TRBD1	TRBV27	CASRGQGNTEAFF	TGTGCCAGCAGGGGACAGGGTAACACTGAAGCTTTCTTT
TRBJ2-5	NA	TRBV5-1	CASSGHRGGQETQYF	TGCGCCAGCAGCGGGCACCGGGGAGGCCAAGAGACCCAGTACTTC
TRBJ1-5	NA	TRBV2	CASSEGRPGPQHF	TGTGCCAGCAGTGAAGGCAGGCCCGGGCCCCAGCATTTT
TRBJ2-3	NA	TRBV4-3	CASSHGTASTDTQYF	TGCGCCAGCAGCCACGGCACAGCTAGCACAGATACGCAGTATTTT
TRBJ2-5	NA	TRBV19	CASSISTVQETQYF	TGTGCCAGTAGTATCTCGACAGTCCAAGAGACCCAGTACTTC
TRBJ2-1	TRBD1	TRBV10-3	CAISESTGQSYNEQFF	TGTGCCATCAGTGAGTCGACGGGACAGAGTTACAATGAGCAGTTCTTC
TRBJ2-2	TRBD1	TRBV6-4	CASSDNRGKDTGELFF	TGTGCCAGCAGCGACAACAGGGGAAAGGACACCGGGGAGCTGTTTTTT
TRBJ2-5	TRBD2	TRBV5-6	CASSLLVGAGVETQYF	TGTGCCAGCAGCTTGTTGGTCGGGGCGGGAGTGGAGACCCAGTACTTC
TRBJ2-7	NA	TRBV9	CASSGQNVPYEQYF	TGTGCCAGCAGCGGACAGAATGTCCCCTACGAGCAGTACTTC
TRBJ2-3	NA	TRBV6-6	CASRSSQISTDTQYF	TGTGCCAGCAGATCTTCCCAGATTAGCACAGATACGCAGTATTTT